The source of this T cell receptor (beta chain) is a study of T cells in women clearing cervical HPV infection. Method: immunoSEQ multiplex PCR; TCRdb's copy keeps in-frame clones and lacks some. The sample's table shows 20,000 to 25,000 clones. Germline CDR1 and CDR2: SGHRS and YFSETQ. The CDR3 covers 15 residues. Trimming removed 4 bases from V and 8 bases from J, with 18 bases in between. Notes on the study in general: Cases and controls were distinguished at AUC 0.83 by richness and V genes.

In the case of this clone: Its antigen is unknown. The CDR3 end is not reached by the read, which stops 3 residues before it; the germline J gene fills it in.

The chain uses TRBV5-1 and TRBJ1-4; the D is unclear. Sequencing used blood buffy coat. The sequence came from a woman aged 18 to 75 with a cervical HPV16 infection that either progressed to CIN3+ or cleared (not recorded which). CDR3 DNA, as far as it was read: TGCGCCAGCAGCAGCCATGAGGGCCCCGAGGAAAAA. The encoded protein is CASSSHEGPEEK. The whole CDR3 sequence is CASSSHEGPEEKLFF.